The 22 T cell receptor beta chains below come from one sample, sequenced in a study of blood T cell repertoires in COVID-19 (dated by TCRdb to the early 2020s). Preparation of the library involved the immunoSEQ multiplex PCR assay. What TCRdb holds here is the immuneACCESS table cut down to in-frame rearrangements. Part of the clones is not present; checked against another copy, under half of the missing clones reflect an unresolved V gene, and the others are unexplained. Counted in this sample were roughly 160,000 clones; over 75% of them appeared once. In total, the top ten clones hold around 6.5% of the sample. The specimen was PBMCs or T cells enriched from blood (not recorded which). The receptors here all came from a woman aged 45-65 years who had recovered from COVID-19.

The V gene is TRBV11-2, the J gene TRBJ1-2; the match to TRBD1 covers 11 bases. This CDR3 has 16 residues. The junction had 4 bases not matched to a gene; V was cut back by 2 bases and J by 2 bases. CDR1 and CDR2 from the germline V gene are SGHAT and FQNNGV. The CDR3 sequence is CASSLTGTGGNYGYTF. DNA of the CDR3: TGTGCCAGCAGCTTAACTGGGACAGGGGGGAACTATGGCTACACCTTC.

This chain uses TRBV4-2 with TRBJ2-1; 13 positions match TRBD2. Trimming took 5 bases from V and 6 from J; bases not matched to a gene: 10. CDR1 and CDR2 (germline): LGHNA, YNFKEQ. The CDR3 has 17 residues. CDR3 in DNA: TGTGCCAGCAGCTTACTAGCGGGAGGGCGAGGGGGCAATGAGCAGTTCTTC. This gives the protein CASSLLAGGRGGNEQFF.

V is TRBV7-9 and J is TRBJ2-7; 9 positions agree with TRBD1. Germline loops: CDR1 SEHNR, CDR2 FQNEAQ (reference sequence). CDR3 length: 16 amino acids. With V trimmed by 1 base and J by 1 base, 5 bases remained unmatched. For the CDR3, the DNA is TGTGCCAGCAGCTTAGTAGTGACAGGGGGATCCTACGAGCAGTACTTC. This encodes CASSLVVTGGSYEQYF.

This clone turned up a few times. The chain combines TRBV28 with TRBJ2-3, with 11 bases that match TRBD2. The CDR3 is 15 amino acids. The V and J ends lost 4 bases and 2 bases, in that order; junction bases with no gene match: 2. Germline assignment: CDR1 MDHEN and CDR2 SYDVKM. CDR3 sequence reads: CASSSSGRNTDTQYF. CDR3 nucleotides: TGTGCCAGCAGTTCTAGCGGGAGGAACACAGATACGCAGTATTTT.

The genes are TRBV19 and TRBJ2-7; D unclear. Germline-derived CDR1 and CDR2 are LNHDA and SQIVND (reference sequence). This CDR3 has 13 amino acids. The V and J ends lost 1 base and 4 bases respectively, with 8 bases between them. The CDR3 DNA reads TGTGCCAGTAGTATAGGGGCACCTTACGAGCAGTACTTC. Amino acids: CASSIGAPYEQYF.

This rearrangement joins TRBV7-2 to TRBJ2-5; TRBD2 agrees at 10 bases. Germline V CDR1 and CDR2: SGHTA, FQGNSA. CDR3 length: 16 amino acids. V was pared by 4 bases and J by 4 bases, with 9 bases of the junction left unmatched. CDR3: CASSSQGSGRGETQYF. The CDR3 DNA follows: TGTGCCAGCAGCTCCCAAGGCAGCGGGAGGGGAGAGACCCAGTACTTC.

The chain combines TRBV4-2 with TRBJ2-2, with a possible D match to TRBD1 (5 bases). The germline gives CDR1 LGHNA, CDR2 YNFKEQ. V gave up 5 bases and J gave up 3 bases, with 13 bases separating them. The CDR3 runs to 15 residues. The CDR3 protein is CASSFDFRDTGELFF. Here the CDR3 DNA reads TGTGCCAGCAGCTTCGACTTCAGGGACACCGGGGAGCTGTTTTTT.

The CDR3 here is CASSLRGQATDTQYF. The CDR3 region has the DNA TGCGCCAGCAGCTTGAGGGGACAGGCGACAGATACGCAGTATTTT. The genes are TRBV5-1 and TRBJ2-3; TRBD1 aligns across 8 bases. The CDR3 contains 15 residues. CDR1 is SGHRS, CDR2 YFSETQ, per germline. V dropped 1 base and J dropped 3; count of bases not matched to a gene: 4.

This chain uses TRBV7-3 with TRBJ1-1, with D perhaps matching TRBD1 (6 bases). Per germline, CDR1 SGHTA and CDR2 FQGTGA. This CDR3 is 15 amino acids long. V was pared by 4 bases and J by 4 bases, with 16 bases between. This chain's CDR3 is CASSSTPTGITEAFF. The DNA of the CDR3 is TGTGCCAGCAGCTCCACACCTACAGGGATCACTGAAGCTTTCTTT.

The gene calls are TRBV19 and TRBJ1-1; D unresolved. The V end was cut by 6 bases, the J end by 3 bases, with 5 bases between. Germline V gives CDR1 LNHDA, CDR2 SQIVND (reference sequence). The CDR3 consists of 11 residues. This CDR3 is CASSQYTEAFF. The CDR3 DNA is TGTGCCAGTAGCCAGTACACTGAAGCTTTCTTT.

In its sample, this clone was seen once. The chain joins TRBV15 to TRBJ2-7; 7 bases fit TRBD1. V gave up 4 bases and J gave up 4 bases; unmatched junction bases: 4. This CDR3 has 13 amino acids. Germline V gene data show CDR1 as LNHNV and CDR2 as YYDKDF (reference sequence). Here the CDR3 reads CATSMDRRYEQYF. Written as DNA, the CDR3 is TGTGCCACCAGCATGGACAGGAGGTACGAGCAGTACTTC.

The rearrangement uses TRBV7-8 and TRBJ2-7; D not certain. Trimming pared 1 base from V and 2 bases from J, leaving 15 bases between. The CDR3 contains 16 residues. In germline, CDR1 is SGHVS, CDR2 FQNEAQ. Here the CDR3 DNA reads TGTGCCAGCAGCTTAGATCTGGAGCCACCAACCTACGAGCAGTACTTC. It is translated as CASSLDLEPPTYEQYF.

The chain uses TRBV7-6 and TRBJ2-7; D uncertain. Trimming shortened V by 2 bases and J by 1 base, and 9 bases separated the two germline ends. From germline, CDR1 is SGHVS and CDR2 FNYEAQ. There are 14 residues in the CDR3. CDR3 nucleotide sequence: TGTGCCAGCAGCTTACTTCCGGAGTCCTACGAGCAGTACTTC. Protein: CASSLLPESYEQYF. Filled out from reference TRBV7-6 and TRBJ2-7, the complete variable domain reads GAGVSQSPRYKVTKRGQDVALRCDPISGHVSLYWYRQALGQGPEFLTYFNYEAQQDKSGLPNDRFSAERPEGSISTLTIQRTEQRDSAMYRCASSLLPESYEQYFGPGTRLTVT.

The chain recombines TRBV4-3 with TRBJ2-2; D perhaps matches TRBD2 (6 bases). The CDR3 consists of 14 residues. The ends were cut back, 5 bases at V and 2 bases at J, with 9 bases in the middle. Per the germline V gene, CDR1 is LGHNA and CDR2 is YSLEER. The CDR3: CASSAGLNTGELFF. The CDR3 DNA is TGCGCCAGCAGCGCGGGACTTAACACCGGGGAGCTGTTTTTT.

The chain joins TRBV13 to TRBJ1-1; 8 nucleotides agree with TRBD1. CDR3 length equals 14 residues. CDR1 and CDR2 from the germline V gene are PRHDT and FYEKMQ (reference sequence). The V gene end was trimmed by 5 bases and the J gene end by 0 bases; junction bases not matched to a gene: 2. The CDR3 is CASSHRGVNTEAFF. CDR3 nucleotides: TGTGCCAGCAGCCACAGGGGGGTGAACACTGAAGCTTTCTTT.

The chain couples TRBV19 to TRBJ2-5; a possible D gene is TRBD1 (5 bases). With 8 bases removed from V and 2 bases from J, the gap between germline ends came to 12 bases. The CDR3 consists of 13 residues. Germline V CDR1 and CDR2: LNHDA, SQIVND (reference sequence). The CDR3 loop is CASAENRQETQYF. The CDR3 bases are TGTGCCAGTGCTGAGAACAGGCAAGAGACCCAGTACTTC.

V is TRBV18 and J is TRBJ2-4; 10 bases align to TRBD1. The V gene end was trimmed by 6 bases and the J gene end by 8 bases; junction bases not matched to a gene: 4. The CDR3 runs to 13 residues. Germline CDR1 and CDR2: KGHSH and LQKENI. The CDR3 loop reads CASSPGTGDIQYF. The DNA of the CDR3 is TGTGCCAGCTCCCCCGGGACAGGGGACATTCAGTACTTC.

The CDR3 DNA follows: TGTGCCAGCAGCTCCGACAGAGATAGCTACGAGCAGTACTTC. Protein sequence: CASSSDRDSYEQYF. The rearrangement uses TRBV7-9 and TRBJ2-7, with a weak D call TRBD1 (5 bases). With 4 bases removed from V and 3 bases from J, the gap between germline ends came to 13 bases. The CDR3 consists of 14 residues. Per the germline V gene, CDR1 is SEHNR and CDR2 is FQNEAQ (reference sequence).

The CDR3 DNA reads as TGTGCCAGCAGTCCACTGGGACAGGGATTCACTGAAGCTTTCTTT. It encodes CASSPLGQGFTEAFF. The chain is built from TRBV28 and TRBJ1-1, with 9 positions matching TRBD1. The germline gives CDR1 MDHEN, CDR2 SYDVKM. V shed 5 bases, J shed 4 bases, and the junction held 8 bases outside the gene matches. CDR3 size: 15 residues.

The DNA for the CDR3 is TGTGCCAGCAGCTTAGAGCGGAACACAGATACGCAGTATTTT. Translating it yields CASSLERNTDTQYF. J is TRBJ2-3 and V is TRBV7-2; D possibly corresponds to TRBD2 (5 bases). CDR1 and CDR2 (germline): SGHTA, FQGNSA. The CDR3 covers 14 residues. V lost 1 base, J lost 2 bases, and 7 bases lay in between.

V is TRBV27 and J is TRBJ2-7; perhaps TRBD1 as D (5 bases). The CDR3 consists of 14 residues. V lost 2 bases and J 6 bases, leaving 14 bases between the germline ends. CDR1 and CDR2 (germline): MNHEY, SMNVEV (reference sequence). CDR3 in amino acids: CASSLGASRREQYF. The DNA for the CDR3 is TGTGCCAGCAGTTTAGGGGCCAGTCGGCGCGAGCAGTACTTC.

V is TRBV4-3 and J is TRBJ1-6; the match to TRBD1 covers 11 bases. Trimming cost V 3 bases and J 8 bases; bases outside gene matches: 6. Per the germline V gene, CDR1 is LGHNA and CDR2 is YSLEER. This CDR3 is built from 16 residues. This chain's CDR3 is CASSQDPGQGDSPLHF. The DNA of the CDR3 is TGCGCCAGCAGCCAGGACCCGGGACAGGGGGATTCACCCCTCCACTTT.